The rows below give T cell receptor beta chains drawn from one sample of a study of CD4 T cells in relation to SARS-CoV-2 and coronaviruses. Profiling relied on immunoSEQ multiplex PCR, and the TCRdb table lists in-frame clones only, not all of them. Of approximately 50,000 clones in the sample, about 91% were seen once. The sequenced sample consisted of naive CD4+ T cells from PBMCs. The receptor source for this set is an adult with COVID-19. The CDR3 runs from the conserved cysteine through the conserved F or W. A D gene is named only where the DNA matches it firmly.

D: NA; V: TRBV12-3/TRBV12-4; J: TRBJ1-1; CDR3: CASSRGVNTEAFF
D: NA; V: TRBV25-1; J: TRBJ2-3; CDR3: CASSEGGAEIGRTQYF
D: NA; V: TRBV2; J: TRBJ1-5; CDR3: CASRGHGNQPQHF
D: NA; V: TRBV5-1; J: TRBJ2-5; CDR3: CASSLFLGRGETQYF
D: TRBD2; V: TRBV7-3; J: TRBJ2-2; CDR3: CASSMTSANTGELFF
D: TRBD2; V: TRBV19; J: TRBJ2-1; CDR3: CASSLEPSGRAGEQFF
D: NA; V: TRBV25-1; J: TRBJ1-1; CDR3: CASSSPGGTDTEAFF
D: NA; V: TRBV7-9; J: TRBJ2-1; CDR3: CASSNNYLVNEQFF
D: TRBD1; V: TRBV13; J: TRBJ1-2; CDR3: CASSHDRGEYGYTF
D: TRBD1; V: TRBV18; J: TRBJ2-7; CDR3: CASSETGASYEQYF
D: NA; V: TRBV2; J: TRBJ2-4; CDR3: CASSDGGLAKNIQYF
D: NA; V: TRBV25-1; J: TRBJ2-3; CDR3: CASSGPTTWSDTQYF
D: NA; V: TRBV7-3; J: TRBJ2-1; CDR3: CASSLQPDTYNEQFF
D: NA; V: TRBV19; J: TRBJ2-7; CDR3: CASSPGYYEQYF
D: NA; V: TRBV3-1/TRBV3-2; J: TRBJ1-3; CDR3: CASSQESTIYF
D: TRBD1; V: TRBV6-5; J: TRBJ2-7; CDR3: CASGPGQGGYEQYF
D: NA; V: TRBV6-5; J: TRBJ2-1; CDR3: CASTTGRSYNEQFF
D: TRBD1; V: TRBV15; J: TRBJ1-5; CDR3: CATSRGTGNQPQHF
D: TRBD2; V: TRBV6-5; J: TRBJ2-5; CDR3: CASKWAGEETQYF
D: NA; V: TRBV30; J: TRBJ2-7; CDR3: CAWSRGSGYEQYF
D: TRBD2; V: TRBV7-9; J: TRBJ2-1; CDR3: CASSPGGGYNEQFF
D: TRBD2; V: TRBV6-2/TRBV6-3; J: TRBJ2-1; CDR3: CASSRLAGNNEQFF
D: NA; V: TRBV5-6; J: TRBJ2-2; CDR3: CASSLPGLLTGELFF
D: NA; V: TRBV6-1; J: TRBJ1-2; CDR3: CASSDGPGGAYGYTF
D: TRBD2; V: TRBV18; J: TRBJ2-3; CDR3: CASSGWTSGSTDTQYF
D: TRBD2; V: TRBV19; J: TRBJ2-1; CDR3: CASSIEVLAGGYNEQFF
D: NA; V: TRBV11-3; J: TRBJ1-1; CDR3: CASSLMGAAEAFF
D: NA; V: TRBV7-8; J: TRBJ1-1; CDR3: CASSSRDGLTNTEAFF
D: TRBD2; V: TRBV7-2; J: TRBJ2-2; CDR3: CASSLWRAGGGNTGELFF
D: NA; V: TRBV4-3; J: TRBJ2-2; CDR3: CASSQDRVIPGLPNTGELFF
D: TRBD1; V: TRBV12-3/TRBV12-4; J: TRBJ2-7; CDR3: CASRGQGPYEQYF